Each of the 5 T cell receptor beta chains below was sequenced from the same sample in a study of shared clonotypes between healthy human individuals. Assay used: immunoSEQ multiplex PCR; TCRdb lists only in-frame clones, some missing. The repertoire holds millions of clones, just over 90% seen once, with about 1.8% in the top ten. Naive CD8 cells lacked CD45RO, underwent positive selection for CCR7 and left out terminally differentiated effector memory CD45RA+ cells. Sequencing input: naive CD8+ T cells from PBMCs. Receptors originate from a man between 18 and 29 years old in good health. Some clones in this sample may be carry-over from other donors' samples.

As to this clone: A clone one base away is much larger, so this may be a read error. This CDR3 is also generated by other DNA sequences in the sample. This chain joins TRBV11-2 and TRBJ2-7; D call uncertain. Germline assignment: CDR1 SGHAT and CDR2 FQNNGV. The V end lost 1 base, the J end lost 0 bases, and 4 bases lay between the germline ends. CDR3 length: 13 residues. In DNA form, the CDR3 reads TGTGCCAGCAGCTTAGGGGACTCCTACGAGCAGTACTTC. Its translation: CASSLGDSYEQYF.

The chain joins TRBV4-3 to TRBJ2-7; TRBD1 matches at 9 bases. Germline values: CDR1 LGHNA, CDR2 YSLEER. The J segment lost 3 bases and the V segment lost 0 bases, leaving 3 bases of the junction unmatched. The CDR3 consists of 15 residues. The CDR3 spells CASSQDAGQGYEQYF. CDR3 DNA: TGCGCCAGCAGCCAAGACGCGGGACAGGGCTACGAGCAGTACTTC.

The J gene is TRBJ2-3, the V gene TRBV9; no clear D gene. The V and J ends lost 0 bases and 4 bases respectively, with 9 bases between them. This CDR3 is built from 14 residues. CDR1 and CDR2 from the germline V gene are SGDLS and YYNGEE. CDR3 sequence: CASSVVFGSDTQYF. CDR3 coding DNA: TGTGCCAGCAGCGTAGTGTTTGGTTCAGATACGCAGTATTTT.

V is TRBV4-1 and J is TRBJ1-1, with 7 bases fitting TRBD1. CDR3 size: 16 residues. The germline V gene encodes CDR1 MGHRA and CDR2 YSYEKL. Unmatched junction bases numbered 9, after V lost 0 bases and J lost 5 bases. The CDR3 DNA is TGCGCCAGCAGCCAAGATCGTGGAGGGGGCGTGACTGAAGCTTTCTTT. Protein: CASSQDRGGGVTEAFF.

This chain joins TRBV30 and TRBJ1-5; D is ambiguous. V was pared by 2 bases and J by 1 base, with 9 bases between. Germline V CDR1 and CDR2: GTSNPN, SVGIG (reference sequence). The CDR3 loop spans 14 amino acids. For the CDR3, the DNA is TGTGCCTGGAGTTCTGCATTGAGCAATCAGCCCCAGCATTTT. This gives the protein CAWSSALSNQPQHF.